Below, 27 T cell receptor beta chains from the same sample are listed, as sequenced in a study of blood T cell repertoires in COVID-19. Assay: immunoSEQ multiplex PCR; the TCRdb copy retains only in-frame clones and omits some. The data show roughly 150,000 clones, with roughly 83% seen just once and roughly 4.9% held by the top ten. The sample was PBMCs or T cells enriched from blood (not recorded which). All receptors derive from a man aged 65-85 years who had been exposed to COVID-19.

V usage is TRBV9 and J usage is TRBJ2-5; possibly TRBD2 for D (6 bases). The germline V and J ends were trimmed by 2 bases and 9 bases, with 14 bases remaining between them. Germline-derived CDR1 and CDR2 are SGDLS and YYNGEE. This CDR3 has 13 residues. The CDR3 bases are TGTGCCAGCAGCGTCGGGGGTTCGTTGGCCCAGTACTTC. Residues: CASSVGGSLAQYF.

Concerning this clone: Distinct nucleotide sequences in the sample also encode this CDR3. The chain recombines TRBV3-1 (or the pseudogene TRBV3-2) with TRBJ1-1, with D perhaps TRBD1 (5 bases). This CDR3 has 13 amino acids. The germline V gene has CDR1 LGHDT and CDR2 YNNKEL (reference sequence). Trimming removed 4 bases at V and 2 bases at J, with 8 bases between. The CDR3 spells CASSPQGNTEAFF. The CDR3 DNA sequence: TGTGCCAGCAGCCCGCAGGGTAACACTGAAGCTTTCTTT.

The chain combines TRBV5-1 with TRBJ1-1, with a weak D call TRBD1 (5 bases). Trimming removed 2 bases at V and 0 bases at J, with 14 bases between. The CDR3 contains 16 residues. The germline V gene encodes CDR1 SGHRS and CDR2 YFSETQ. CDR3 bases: TGCGCCAGCAGCTTTAGTGGGGCGATATTGAACACTGAAGCTTTCTTT. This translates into CASSFSGAILNTEAFF.

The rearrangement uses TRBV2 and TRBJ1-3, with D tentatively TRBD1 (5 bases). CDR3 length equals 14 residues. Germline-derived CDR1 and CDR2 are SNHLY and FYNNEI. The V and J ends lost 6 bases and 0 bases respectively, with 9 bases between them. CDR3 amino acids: CASRGGSSGNTIYF. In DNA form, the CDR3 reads TGTGCCAGCAGGGGGGGGAGCTCTGGAAACACCATATATTTT. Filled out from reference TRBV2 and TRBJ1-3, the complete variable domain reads EPEVTQTPSHQVTQMGQEVILRCVPISNHLYFYWYRQILGQKVEFLVSFYNNEISEKSEIFDDQFSVERPDGSNFTLKIRSTKLEDSAMYFCASRGGSSGNTIYFGEGSWLTVV.

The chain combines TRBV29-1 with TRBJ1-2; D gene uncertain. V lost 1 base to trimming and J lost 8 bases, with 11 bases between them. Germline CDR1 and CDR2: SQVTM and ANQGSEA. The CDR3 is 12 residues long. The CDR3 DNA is TGCAGCGTTGAAGGTACGGCCAGGGGCTACACCTTC. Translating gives CSVEGTARGYTF. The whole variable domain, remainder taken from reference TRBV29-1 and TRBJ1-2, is SAVISQKPSRDICQRGTSLTIQCQVDSQVTMMFWYRQQPGQSLTLIATANQGSEATYESGFVIDKFPISRPNLTFSTLTVSNMSPEDSSIYLCSVEGTARGYTFGSGTRLTVV.

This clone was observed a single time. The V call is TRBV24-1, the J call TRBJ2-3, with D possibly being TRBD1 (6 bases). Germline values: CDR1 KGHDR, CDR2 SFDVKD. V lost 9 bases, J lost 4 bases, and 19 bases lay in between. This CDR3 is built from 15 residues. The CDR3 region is CATGKNRDVSDTQYF. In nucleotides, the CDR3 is TGTGCCACCGGAAAGAACAGGGACGTTTCAGATACGCAGTATTTT.

The CDR3 spells CASSQRQGLGYGYTF. CDR3 DNA: TGTGCCAGCAGCCAACGACAGGGACTGGGCTATGGCTACACCTTC. The chain uses TRBV7-6 and TRBJ1-2, with TRBD1 identical over 7 bases. The length of the CDR3 is 15 residues. Trimming took 5 bases from V and 4 from J; bases not matched to a gene: 10. Germline CDR1 reads SGHVS; CDR2 reads FNYEAQ.

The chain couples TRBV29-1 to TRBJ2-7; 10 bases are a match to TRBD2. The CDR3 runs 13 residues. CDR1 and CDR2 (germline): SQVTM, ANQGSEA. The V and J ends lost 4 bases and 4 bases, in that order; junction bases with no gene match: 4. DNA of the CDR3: TGCAGCGTTGGGACTAGCGGACGGTACGAGCAGTACTTC. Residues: CSVGTSGRYEQYF.

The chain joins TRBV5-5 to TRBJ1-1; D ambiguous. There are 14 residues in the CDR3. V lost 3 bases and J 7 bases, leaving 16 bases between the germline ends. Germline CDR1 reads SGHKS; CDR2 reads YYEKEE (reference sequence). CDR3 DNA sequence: TGTGCCAGCAGCTACTACTCTACGAGCTATGAAGCTTTCTTT. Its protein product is CASSYYSTSYEAFF.

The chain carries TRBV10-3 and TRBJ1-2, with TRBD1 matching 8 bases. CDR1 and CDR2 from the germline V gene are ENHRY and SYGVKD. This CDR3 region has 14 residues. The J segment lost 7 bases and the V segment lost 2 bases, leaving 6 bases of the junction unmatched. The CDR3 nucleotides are TGTGCCATCAGTGAGGATAGGACAGGGTCTGGCTACACCTTC. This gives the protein CAISEDRTGSGYTF.

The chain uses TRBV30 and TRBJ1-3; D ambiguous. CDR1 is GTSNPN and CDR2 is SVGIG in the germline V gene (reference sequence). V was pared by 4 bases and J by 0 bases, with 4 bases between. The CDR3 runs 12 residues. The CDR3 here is CAWTDSGNTIYF. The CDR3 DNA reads TGTGCCTGGACAGACTCTGGAAACACCATATATTTT.

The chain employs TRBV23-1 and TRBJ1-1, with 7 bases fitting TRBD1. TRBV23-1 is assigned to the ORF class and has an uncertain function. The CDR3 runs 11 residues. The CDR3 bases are TGCGTCGGCGGGCAGGGGGCTGAAGCTTTCTTT. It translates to CVGGQGAEAFF.

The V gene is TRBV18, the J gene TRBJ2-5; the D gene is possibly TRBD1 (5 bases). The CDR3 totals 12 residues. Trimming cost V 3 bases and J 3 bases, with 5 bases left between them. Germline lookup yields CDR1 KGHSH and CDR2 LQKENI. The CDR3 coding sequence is TGTGCCAGCTCACCGACAGAAGAGACCCAGTACTTC. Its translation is CASSPTEETQYF.

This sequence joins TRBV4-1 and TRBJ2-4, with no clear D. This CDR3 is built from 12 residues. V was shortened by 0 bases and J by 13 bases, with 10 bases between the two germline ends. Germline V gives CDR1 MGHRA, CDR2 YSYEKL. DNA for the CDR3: TGCGCCAGCAGCCAAGATCAGCTGACACAGTACTTC. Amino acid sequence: CASSQDQLTQYF.

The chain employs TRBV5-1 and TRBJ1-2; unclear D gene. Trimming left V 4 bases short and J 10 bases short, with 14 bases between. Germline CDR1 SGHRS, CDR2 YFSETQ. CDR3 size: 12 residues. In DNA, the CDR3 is TGCGCCAGCAGCCCGGGTCGGAGAGACTACACCTTC. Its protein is CASSPGRRDYTF.

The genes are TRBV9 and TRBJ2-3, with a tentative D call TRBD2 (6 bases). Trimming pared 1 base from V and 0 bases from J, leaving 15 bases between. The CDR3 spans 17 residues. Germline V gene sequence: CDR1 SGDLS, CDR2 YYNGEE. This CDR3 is CASSVLSGYTSTDTQYF. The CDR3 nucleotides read TGTGCCAGCAGCGTATTAAGCGGGTATACTAGCACAGATACGCAGTATTTT.

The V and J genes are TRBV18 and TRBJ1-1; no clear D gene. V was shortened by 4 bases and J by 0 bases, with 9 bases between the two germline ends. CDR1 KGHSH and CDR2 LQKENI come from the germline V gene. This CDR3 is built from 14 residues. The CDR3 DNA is TGTGCCAGCTCACAAACAGATTTGAACACTGAAGCTTTCTTT. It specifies CASSQTDLNTEAFF.

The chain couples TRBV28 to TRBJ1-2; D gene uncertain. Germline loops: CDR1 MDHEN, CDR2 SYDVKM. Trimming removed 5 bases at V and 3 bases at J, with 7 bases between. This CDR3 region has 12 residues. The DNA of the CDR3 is TGTGCCAGCAGTCTTCAGGACTATGGCTACACCTTC. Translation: CASSLQDYGYTF.

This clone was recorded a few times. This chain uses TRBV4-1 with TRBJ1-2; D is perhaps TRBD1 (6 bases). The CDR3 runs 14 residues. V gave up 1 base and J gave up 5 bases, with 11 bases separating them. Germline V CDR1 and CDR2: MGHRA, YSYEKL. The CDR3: CASSQVRTGYGYTF. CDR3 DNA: TGCGCCAGCAGCCAAGTTAGAACAGGGTATGGCTACACCTTC.

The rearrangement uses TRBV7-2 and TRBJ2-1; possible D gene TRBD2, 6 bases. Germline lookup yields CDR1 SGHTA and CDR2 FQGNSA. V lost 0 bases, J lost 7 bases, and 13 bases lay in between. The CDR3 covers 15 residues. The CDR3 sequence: CASSLAFPGENEQFF. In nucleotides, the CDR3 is TGTGCCAGCAGCTTAGCTTTCCCGGGAGAGAATGAGCAGTTCTTC.

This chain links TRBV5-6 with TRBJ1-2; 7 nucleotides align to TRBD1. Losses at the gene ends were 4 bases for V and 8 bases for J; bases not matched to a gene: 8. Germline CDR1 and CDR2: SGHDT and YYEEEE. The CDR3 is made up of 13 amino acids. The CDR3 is CASSTTGAGGYTF. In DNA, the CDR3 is TGTGCCAGCAGCACTACAGGGGCGGGCGGCTACACCTTC. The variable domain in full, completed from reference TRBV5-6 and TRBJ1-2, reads DAGVTQSPTHLIKTRGQQVTLRCSPKSGHDTVSWYQQALGQGPQFIFQYYEEEERQRGNFPDRFSGHQFPNYSSELNVNALLLGDSALYLCASSTTGAGGYTFGSGTRLTVV.

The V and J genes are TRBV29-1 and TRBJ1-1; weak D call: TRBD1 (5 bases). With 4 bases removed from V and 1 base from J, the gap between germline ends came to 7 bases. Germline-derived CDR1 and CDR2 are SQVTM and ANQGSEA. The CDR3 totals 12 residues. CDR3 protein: CSVGTGNTEAFF. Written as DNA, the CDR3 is TGCAGCGTTGGTACAGGGAACACTGAAGCTTTCTTT.

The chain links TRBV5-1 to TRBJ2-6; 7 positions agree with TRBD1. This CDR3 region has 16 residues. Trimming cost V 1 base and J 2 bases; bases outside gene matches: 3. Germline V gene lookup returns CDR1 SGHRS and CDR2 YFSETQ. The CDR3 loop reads CASSLRQGTGANVLTF. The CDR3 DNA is TGCGCCAGCAGCTTGAGACAGGGAACTGGGGCCAACGTCCTGACTTTC. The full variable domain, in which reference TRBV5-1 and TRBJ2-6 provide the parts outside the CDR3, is KAGVTQTPRYLIKTRGQQVTLSCSPISGHRSVSWYQQTPGQGLQFLFEYFSETQRNKGNFPGRFSGRQFSNSRSEMNVSTLELGDSALYLCASSLRQGTGANVLTFGAGSRLTVL.

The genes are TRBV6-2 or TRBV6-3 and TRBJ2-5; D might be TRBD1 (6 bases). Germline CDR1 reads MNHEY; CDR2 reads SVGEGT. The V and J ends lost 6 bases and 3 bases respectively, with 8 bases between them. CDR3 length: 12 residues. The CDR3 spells CASSPGEETQYF. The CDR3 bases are TGTGCCAGCAGCCCAGGGGAAGAGACCCAGTACTTC.

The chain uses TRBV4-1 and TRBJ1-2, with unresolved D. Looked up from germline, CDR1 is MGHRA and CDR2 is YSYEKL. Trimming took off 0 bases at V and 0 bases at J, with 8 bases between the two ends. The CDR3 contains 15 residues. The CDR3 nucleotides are TGCGCCAGCAGCCAAGATCAACGGGCTAACTATGGCTACACCTTC. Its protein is CASSQDQRANYGYTF.

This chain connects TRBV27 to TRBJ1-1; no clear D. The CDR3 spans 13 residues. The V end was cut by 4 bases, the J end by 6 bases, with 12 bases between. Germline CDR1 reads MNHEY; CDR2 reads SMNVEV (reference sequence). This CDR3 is CASSSWSEAEAFF. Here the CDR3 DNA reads TGTGCCAGCAGTTCATGGAGTGAAGCTGAAGCTTTCTTT.

The CDR3 DNA reads as TGCGCCAGCAGCCCGGACGCGGCAGGGCTAGGCAATGAGCAGTTCTTC. Amino acids: CASSPDAAGLGNEQFF. The chain joins TRBV5-1 to TRBJ2-1; maybe TRBD1 (5 bases). In germline, CDR1 is SGHRS, CDR2 YFSETQ. Trimming removed 4 bases at V and 6 bases at J, with 20 bases between. There are 16 residues in the CDR3. The whole variable domain, remainder taken from reference TRBV5-1 and TRBJ2-1, is KAGVTQTPRYLIKTRGQQVTLSCSPISGHRSVSWYQQTPGQGLQFLFEYFSETQRNKGNFPGRFSGRQFSNSRSEMNVSTLELGDSALYLCASSPDAAGLGNEQFFGPGTRLTVL.